This T cell receptor (beta chain) was sequenced for a study of blood T cell repertoires in COVID-19. About the study: Nucleic acid was either cDNA or gDNA, and it came from T cells, B-cell-depleted T cells, or PBMCs.

Individuals in the exposed group had encountered a COVID-19 case within 2 weeks preceding study entry. CDR1 is LNHDA and CDR2 is SQIVND in the germline V gene (reference sequence). Unmatched junction bases numbered 3, after V lost 3 bases and J lost 2 bases. The length of the CDR3 is 15 residues. Original methodology: Amplification with reference gene primers provided the estimates of nucleated cell counts. Only in-frame clones appear in the TCRdb table, and some are missing; sequencing was by immunoSEQ multiplex PCR. V, J and clone size were drawn from that table, and D and trimming were deduced from the DNA. Of 350,000 to 500,000 clones in the sample, 70% to 90% are singletons; the top ten hold about 1.5%.

This clonotype was obtained from a woman aged 18-29 years who had been exposed to COVID-19. The sample was PBMCs or T cells enriched from blood (not recorded which). This chain connects TRBV19 to TRBJ2-7, with TRBD1 matching 11 bases. The CDR3 coding sequence is TGTGCCAGTAGTATTCCGGGACAGGGGGCCTACGAGCAGTACTTC. Translated, it gives CASSIPGQGAYEQYF.